A selection of T cell receptor beta chains follows, all from one sample in a study of blood T cell repertoires in COVID-19. Only in-frame clones appear in the TCRdb table, and some are missing; sequencing was by immunoSEQ multiplex PCR. This sample has roughly 260,000 clones, with roughly 90% found just once. The material sequenced was peripheral blood. These receptors all come from a man aged 55 to 70 who had recovered from COVID-19. The CDR3 runs from the conserved cysteine through the conserved F or W. Each record gives: V gene, J gene, clone size, D gene, CDR3 protein, CDR3 DNA. The D gene is left open where the match is weak. Size tells how often a clone was seen (once, few, many) or the class of an expanded clone, and some rows leave it out.

V gene: TRBV9; J gene: TRBJ1-3; clone size: NA; D gene: TRBD1; CDR3 protein: CASSAGTGKRREGNTIYF; CDR3 DNA: TGTGCCAGCAGCGCTGGGACAGGCAAGAGACGTGAAGGAAACACCATATATTTT
V gene: TRBV7-2; J gene: TRBJ2-4; clone size: NA; D gene: NA; CDR3 protein: CASSPPTQLAKNIQYF; CDR3 DNA: TGTGCCAGCAGCCCGCCAACTCAACTAGCCAAAAACATTCAGTACTTC
V gene: TRBV9; J gene: TRBJ1-5; clone size: NA; D gene: NA; CDR3 protein: CASSAAGVQPQHF; CDR3 DNA: TGTGCCAGCAGCGCCGCAGGGGTTCAGCCCCAGCATTTT
V gene: TRBV24-1; J gene: TRBJ2-7; clone size: NA; D gene: TRBD2; CDR3 protein: CATSDLPGGAAEQYF; CDR3 DNA: TGTGCCACCAGTGATTTGCCCGGGGGGGCAGCCGAGCAGTACTTC
V gene: TRBV9; J gene: TRBJ1-2; clone size: NA; D gene: TRBD1; CDR3 protein: CASSVGGQGNYGYTF; CDR3 DNA: TGTGCCAGCAGCGTAGGAGGACAGGGGAATTATGGCTACACCTTC
V gene: TRBV4-2; J gene: TRBJ1-3; clone size: NA; D gene: TRBD1; CDR3 protein: CASSQGGRQGASGNTIYF; CDR3 DNA: TGTGCCAGCAGCCAGGGGGGTAGGCAGGGGGCCTCTGGAAACACCATATATTTT
V gene: TRBV4-1; J gene: TRBJ1-5; clone size: NA; D gene: NA; CDR3 protein: CASSQGGGLPQPQHF; CDR3 DNA: TGCGCCAGCAGCCAAGGCGGCGGGCTCCCTCAGCCCCAGCATTTT
V gene: TRBV9; J gene: TRBJ1-2; clone size: NA; D gene: NA; CDR3 protein: CASSVSVENYGYTF; CDR3 DNA: TGTGCCAGCAGCGTAAGTGTAGAGAACTATGGCTACACCTTC
V gene: TRBV5-1; J gene: TRBJ1-4; clone size: NA; D gene: TRBD1; CDR3 protein: CASSPDRGNEKLFF; CDR3 DNA: TGCGCCAGCAGCCCGGACAGGGGTAATGAAAAACTGTTTTTT
V gene: TRBV4-2; J gene: TRBJ2-7; clone size: NA; D gene: NA; CDR3 protein: CASSLGVAASYEQYF; CDR3 DNA: TGTGCCAGCAGCCTCGGGGTAGCGGCTTCCTACGAGCAGTACTTC
V gene: TRBV30; J gene: TRBJ2-2; clone size: NA; D gene: TRBD1; CDR3 protein: CAWSTRTGITGELFF; CDR3 DNA: TGTGCCTGGAGTACTAGGACAGGGATCACCGGGGAGCTGTTTTTT
V gene: TRBV5-1; J gene: TRBJ1-5; clone size: NA; D gene: TRBD1; CDR3 protein: CASSLGDRGGEQPQHF; CDR3 DNA: TGCGCCAGCAGCTTGGGGGACAGGGGAGGGGAACAGCCCCAGCATTTT
V gene: TRBV3-1/TRBV3-2; J gene: TRBJ2-2; clone size: NA; D gene: TRBD2; CDR3 protein: CASSQISGGRTGELFF; CDR3 DNA: TGTGCCAGCAGCCAAATTAGCGGGGGTCGCACCGGGGAGCTGTTTTTT
V gene: TRBV20-1; J gene: TRBJ1-1; clone size: NA; D gene: NA; CDR3 protein: CSASGDPEAFF; CDR3 DNA: TGCAGTGCATCGGGGGATCCTGAAGCTTTCTTT
V gene: TRBV6-1; J gene: TRBJ1-4; clone size: NA; D gene: NA; CDR3 protein: CASSESRELEKLFF; CDR3 DNA: TGTGCCAGCAGTGAAAGTAGAGAACTTGAAAAACTGTTTTTT
V gene: TRBV5-1; J gene: TRBJ1-3; clone size: NA; D gene: TRBD1; CDR3 protein: CASSTRTGAGNTIYF; CDR3 DNA: TGCGCCAGCAGCACTAGGACAGGGGCTGGAAACACCATATATTTT
V gene: TRBV11-2; J gene: TRBJ2-5; clone size: NA; D gene: TRBD2; CDR3 protein: CASSLDHSSGETQYF; CDR3 DNA: TGTGCCAGCAGCTTAGATCACAGTAGCGGGGAGACCCAGTACTTC
V gene: TRBV5-4; J gene: TRBJ1-6; clone size: NA; D gene: NA; CDR3 protein: CASSLAGVYNSPLHF; CDR3 DNA: TGTGCCAGCAGCTTGGCCGGGGTCTATAATTCACCCCTCCACTTT
V gene: TRBV7-2; J gene: TRBJ2-3; clone size: NA; D gene: TRBD2; CDR3 protein: CASSLVGHRGGLTDTQYF; CDR3 DNA: TGTGCCAGCAGCTTAGTAGGTCACCGGGGGGGCTTAACAGATACGCAGTATTTT
V gene: TRBV10-2; J gene: TRBJ2-5; clone size: NA; D gene: TRBD2; CDR3 protein: CASGRLAGAGETQYF; CDR3 DNA: TGCGCCAGCGGACGACTAGCGGGGGCGGGGGAGACCCAGTACTTC
V gene: TRBV7-8; J gene: TRBJ2-2; clone size: NA; D gene: TRBD2; CDR3 protein: CASSFGTSGGANTGELFF; CDR3 DNA: TGTGCCAGCAGCTTCGGGACTAGCGGGGGGGCGAACACCGGGGAGCTGTTTTTT
V gene: TRBV18; J gene: TRBJ2-7; clone size: NA; D gene: NA; CDR3 protein: CASSSTQGFYEQYF; CDR3 DNA: TGTGCCAGCTCATCGACTCAGGGGTTCTACGAGCAGTACTTC
V gene: TRBV13; J gene: TRBJ1-2; clone size: NA; D gene: NA; CDR3 protein: CASSLRSDSGGYTF; CDR3 DNA: TGTGCCAGCAGCTTACGATCGGACAGCGGTGGCTACACCTTC
V gene: TRBV6-2/TRBV6-3; J gene: TRBJ1-6; clone size: NA; D gene: NA; CDR3 protein: CASSRGQSSYNSPLHF; CDR3 DNA: TGTGCCAGCAGCCGTGGACAGAGCTCCTATAATTCACCCCTCCACTTT
V gene: TRBV1; J gene: TRBJ2-7; clone size: NA; D gene: NA; CDR3 protein: CTSSARIRTGINSYEQYF; CDR3 DNA: TGCACCAGCAGCGCAAGGATCCGAACAGGGATCAATTCCTACGAGCAGTACTTC
V gene: TRBV7-8; J gene: TRBJ2-2; clone size: NA; D gene: TRBD1; CDR3 protein: CASSSRTGERTGELFF; CDR3 DNA: TGTGCCAGCAGCTCTAGGACAGGGGAGAGGACCGGGGAGCTGTTTTTT
V gene: TRBV5-1; J gene: TRBJ1-5; clone size: NA; D gene: TRBD1; CDR3 protein: CASSVQGGNNQPQHF; CDR3 DNA: TGCGCCAGCAGCGTACAGGGGGGAAACAATCAGCCCCAGCATTTT
V gene: TRBV2; J gene: TRBJ1-1; clone size: NA; D gene: NA; CDR3 protein: CASRTRGDTEAFF; CDR3 DNA: TGTGCCAGCCGAACCAGGGGAGACACTGAAGCTTTCTTT
V gene: TRBV2; J gene: TRBJ1-1; clone size: once; D gene: TRBD1; CDR3 protein: CASSPDRGRRWTEAFF; CDR3 DNA: TGTGCCAGCAGCCCGGACAGGGGGCGTCGGTGGACTGAAGCTTTCTTT
V gene: TRBV11-2; J gene: TRBJ2-7; clone size: NA; D gene: NA; CDR3 protein: CASRQHTTYEQYF; CDR3 DNA: TGTGCCAGCAGACAACACACCACCTACGAGCAGTACTTC
V gene: TRBV29-1; J gene: TRBJ2-2; clone size: few; D gene: NA; CDR3 protein: CSVASSKSPGELFF; CDR3 DNA: TGCAGCGTTGCCTCGTCGAAGAGCCCCGGGGAGCTGTTTTTT
V gene: TRBV6-5; J gene: TRBJ2-2; clone size: few; D gene: NA; CDR3 protein: CASTPLQATGELFF; CDR3 DNA: TGTGCCAGCACCCCGTTACAGGCCACCGGGGAGCTGTTTTTT
V gene: TRBV7-9; J gene: TRBJ2-1; clone size: NA; D gene: TRBD1; CDR3 protein: CASPGQGANSYNEQFF; CDR3 DNA: TGTGCCAGCCCAGGACAGGGGGCTAACTCCTACAATGAGCAGTTCTTC
V gene: TRBV6-5; J gene: TRBJ2-1; clone size: NA; D gene: TRBD1; CDR3 protein: CASSYRQGDNEQFF; CDR3 DNA: TGTGCCAGCAGTTACCGACAGGGTGACAATGAGCAGTTCTTC
V gene: TRBV2; J gene: TRBJ1-1; clone size: once; D gene: TRBD1; CDR3 protein: CASSEGRGRQTEAFF; CDR3 DNA: TGTGCCAGCAGTGAAGGCAGGGGGCGTCAAACTGAAGCTTTCTTT
V gene: TRBV18; J gene: TRBJ1-4; clone size: NA; D gene: TRBD1; CDR3 protein: CASSPRGQAIATNEKLFF; CDR3 DNA: TGTGCCAGCTCACCAAGGGGACAGGCGATTGCAACTAATGAAAAACTGTTTTTT
V gene: TRBV9; J gene: TRBJ2-5; clone size: NA; D gene: TRBD2; CDR3 protein: CASSLGLAHETQYF; CDR3 DNA: TGTGCCAGCAGCCTCGGACTAGCCCATGAGACCCAGTACTTC
V gene: TRBV11-2; J gene: TRBJ2-3; clone size: once; D gene: TRBD2; CDR3 protein: CASSTWTSGSTDTQYF; CDR3 DNA: TGTGCCAGCAGCACTTGGACTAGCGGAAGCACAGATACGCAGTATTTT
V gene: TRBV15; J gene: TRBJ2-7; clone size: NA; D gene: NA; CDR3 protein: CATSRDLGHPNEQYF; CDR3 DNA: TGTGCCACCAGCAGAGATTTAGGACATCCCAACGAGCAGTACTTC
V gene: TRBV5-4; J gene: TRBJ1-1; clone size: NA; D gene: TRBD1; CDR3 protein: CASSLASFRGRPNTEAFF; CDR3 DNA: TGTGCCAGCAGCTTGGCCTCCTTCAGGGGGCGCCCGAACACTGAAGCTTTCTTT
V gene: TRBV27; J gene: TRBJ1-2; clone size: NA; D gene: TRBD1; CDR3 protein: CASSRITGQGPRGKNGYTF; CDR3 DNA: TGTGCCAGCAGCCGTATCACGGGACAGGGGCCACGAGGGAAAAATGGCTACACCTTC
V gene: TRBV19; J gene: TRBJ2-2; clone size: NA; D gene: NA; CDR3 protein: CASRGTGELFF; CDR3 DNA: TGTGCCAGTCGAGGAACCGGGGAGCTGTTTTTT
V gene: TRBV7-2; J gene: TRBJ1-5; clone size: NA; D gene: TRBD1; CDR3 protein: CASRPTGSNQPQHF; CDR3 DNA: TGTGCCAGCAGACCGACAGGGAGCAATCAGCCCCAGCATTTT
V gene: TRBV5-1; J gene: TRBJ1-6; clone size: NA; D gene: TRBD1; CDR3 protein: CASSISGGRNSPLHF; CDR3 DNA: TGCGCCAGCAGCATATCAGGGGGCCGCAATTCACCCCTCCACTTT
V gene: TRBV7-8; J gene: TRBJ1-5; clone size: once; D gene: TRBD1; CDR3 protein: CASSPTGQIRLPNQPQHF; CDR3 DNA: TGTGCCAGCAGCCCGACGGGACAGATCAGGCTTCCCAATCAGCCCCAGCATTTT
V gene: TRBV11-2; J gene: TRBJ1-1; clone size: once; D gene: NA; CDR3 protein: CASSFPTRMGRFLNTEAFF; CDR3 DNA: TGTGCCAGCAGCTTCCCTACACGAATGGGGCGGTTTTTGAACACTGAAGCTTTCTTT
V gene: TRBV6-6; J gene: TRBJ1-2; clone size: NA; D gene: NA; CDR3 protein: CASSRDSLGSGYTF; CDR3 DNA: TGTGCCAGCAGTCGTGACAGCCTTGGGTCTGGCTACACCTTC
V gene: TRBV9; J gene: TRBJ1-1; clone size: NA; D gene: TRBD1; CDR3 protein: CASSVAGQGYDTEAFF; CDR3 DNA: TGTGCCAGCAGCGTAGCCGGACAGGGGTATGACACTGAAGCTTTCTTT
V gene: TRBV5-1; J gene: TRBJ2-7; clone size: NA; D gene: TRBD1; CDR3 protein: CASSLGDRGPSGEQYF; CDR3 DNA: TGCGCCAGCAGCTTGGGTGACAGGGGACCCTCGGGGGAGCAGTACTTC
V gene: TRBV5-1; J gene: TRBJ1-6; clone size: NA; D gene: NA; CDR3 protein: CASSSKPGTQGSPLHF; CDR3 DNA: TGCGCCAGCAGCTCGAAGCCGGGGACACAGGGTTCACCCCTCCACTTT
V gene: TRBV19; J gene: TRBJ2-7; clone size: NA; D gene: NA; CDR3 protein: CASSITGNYEQYF; CDR3 DNA: TGTGCCAGTAGTATAACAGGGAACTACGAGCAGTACTTC
V gene: TRBV12-3/TRBV12-4; J gene: TRBJ2-4; clone size: NA; D gene: NA; CDR3 protein: CASKGLAKNIQYF; CDR3 DNA: TGTGCCAGCAAAGGACTAGCCAAAAACATTCAGTACTTC
V gene: TRBV12-3/TRBV12-4; J gene: TRBJ1-4; clone size: NA; D gene: NA; CDR3 protein: CASSLREKLFF; CDR3 DNA: TGTGCCAGCAGTTTACGGGAAAAACTGTTTTTT
V gene: TRBV4-1; J gene: TRBJ2-5; clone size: NA; D gene: TRBD1; CDR3 protein: CASSQGDREGQETQYF; CDR3 DNA: TGCGCCAGCAGCCAAGGGGACAGGGAGGGGCAAGAGACCCAGTACTTC
V gene: TRBV7-3; J gene: TRBJ2-3; clone size: NA; D gene: TRBD2; CDR3 protein: CASSLGAGGPTVDTQYF; CDR3 DNA: TGTGCCAGCAGCCTCGGAGCGGGGGGGCCTACGGTAGATACGCAGTATTTT